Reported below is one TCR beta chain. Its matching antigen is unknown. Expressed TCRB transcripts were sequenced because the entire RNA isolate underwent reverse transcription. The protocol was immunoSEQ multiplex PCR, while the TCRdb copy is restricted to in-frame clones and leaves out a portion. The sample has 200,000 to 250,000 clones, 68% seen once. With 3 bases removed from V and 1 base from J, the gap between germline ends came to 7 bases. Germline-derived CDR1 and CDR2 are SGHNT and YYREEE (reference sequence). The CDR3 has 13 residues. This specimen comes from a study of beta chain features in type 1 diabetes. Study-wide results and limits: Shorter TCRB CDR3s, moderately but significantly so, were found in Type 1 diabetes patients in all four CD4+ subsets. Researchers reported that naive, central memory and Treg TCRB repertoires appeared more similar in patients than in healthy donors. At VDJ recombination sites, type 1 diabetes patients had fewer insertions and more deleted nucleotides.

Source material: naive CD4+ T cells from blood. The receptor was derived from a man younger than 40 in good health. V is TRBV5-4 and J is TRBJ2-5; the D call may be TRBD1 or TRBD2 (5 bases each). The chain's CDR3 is CASSSGLQETQYF. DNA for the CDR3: TGTGCCAGCAGCTCGGGGCTCCAAGAGACCCAGTACTTC.